The 28 T cell receptor beta chains given below trace back to one sample, sequenced in a study of cytomegalovirus exposure and HLA in healthy donors. The PCR had 60 Vbeta and 13 Jbeta primers. Using immunoSEQ multiplex PCR, the repertoire was profiled, and TCRdb retains in-frame clones only, with some absent. This table has about 120,000 clones, around 10% appearing once. Sequencing input: PBMCs. All receptors come from a man aged 30 to 45 in good health and CMV-seronegative.

Only a few counts were recorded for this clone. CDR3 coding DNA: TGCGCCAGCAGCGCATCGACAGGGGACTATGGCTACACCTTC. Translated, it gives CASSASTGDYGYTF. V usage is TRBV5-1 and J usage is TRBJ1-2; 8 bases align to TRBD1. The CDR3 has 14 amino acids. Germline loops: CDR1 SGHRS, CDR2 YFSETQ. V shed 4 bases and J 3 bases; nucleotides not matched to a gene: 5.

This clone occurred a few times. The chain employs TRBV29-1 and TRBJ2-1; 7 nucleotides match TRBD1. The V gene end was trimmed by 6 bases and the J gene end by 12 bases; junction bases not matched to a gene: 8. CDR1 and CDR2 (germline): SQVTM, ANQGSEA. The CDR3 spans 11 residues. In DNA, the CDR3 is TGCAGCGTCCCGATACAGGGGACGCAGTTCTTC. This codes for CSVPIQGTQFF.

This clone was recorded a few times. V is TRBV19 and J is TRBJ1-4; a weak D match, TRBD1 (5 bases). CDR3 length: 16 amino acids. Between the trimmed V and J ends, which lost 2 bases and 4 bases, there was a span of 14 bases. Germline V lookup: CDR1 LNHDA, CDR2 SQIVND (reference sequence). In DNA, the CDR3 is TGTGCCAGTAGTATAAGCGGGCAGGGAAATAATGAAAAACTGTTTTTT. Protein: CASSISGQGNNEKLFF.

This clone was counted a few times. The CDR3 sequence: CASSLSHRQTRNQETQYF. In DNA form, the CDR3 reads TGTGCCAGCAGCCTCTCCCATAGACAGACTAGGAACCAAGAGACCCAGTACTTC. This chain joins TRBV5-6 and TRBJ2-5; tentatively, D is TRBD2 (6 bases). Per germline, CDR1 SGHDT and CDR2 YYEEEE. V was pared by 4 bases and J by 0 bases, with 22 bases between. This CDR3 region has 18 residues.

The rearrangement links TRBV2 to TRBJ2-3, with D possibly being TRBD1 (6 bases). Germline CDR1 reads SNHLY; CDR2 reads FYNNEI. The CDR3 has 16 amino acids. V dropped 2 bases and J dropped 4 bases, with 16 bases sitting between them. The CDR3 nucleotides read TGTGCCAGCAGTGAAATGGGGGCGCGGATGGCAGATACGCAGTATTTT. It is translated as CASSEMGARMADTQYF.

This sequence joins TRBV9 and TRBJ2-3, with D perhaps matching TRBD1 (6 bases). The CDR3 is 15 amino acids. V lost 3 bases, J lost 6 bases, and 17 bases lay in between. In germline, CDR1 is SGDLS, CDR2 YYNGEE. CDR3 coding DNA: TGTGCCAGCAGCGCCACAGGGCCCTTGAGGGATACGCAGTATTTT. This encodes CASSATGPLRDTQYF.

DNA for the CDR3: TGCGCCAGCAGCCAGCCGGGACAGGGGGCTCCAAGCTCCTACAATGAGCAGTTCTTC. Its translation is CASSQPGQGAPSSYNEQFF. The chain joins TRBV5-1 to TRBJ2-1; 12 nucleotides line up with TRBD1. Germline assignment: CDR1 SGHRS and CDR2 YFSETQ. The J segment lost 0 bases and the V segment lost 4 bases, leaving 11 bases of the junction unmatched. The CDR3 runs 19 residues.

The chain employs TRBV6-1 and TRBJ1-2; D is perhaps TRBD1 (5 bases). V lost 5 bases and J lost 4, with 14 bases in between. The V gene's germline CDR1 is MNHNS and CDR2 SASEGT. The CDR3 contains 14 residues. The CDR3 protein is CASSYKGEGYGYTF. DNA of the CDR3: TGTGCCAGCAGTTATAAAGGGGAAGGCTATGGCTACACCTTC.

CDR3 sequence reads: CASSPGQGWQPQHF. DNA for the CDR3: TGTGCCAGCAGTCCCGGACAGGGCTGGCAGCCCCAGCATTTT. The V and J genes are TRBV6-1 and TRBJ1-5; 8 positions match TRBD1. The length of the CDR3 is 14 residues. Trimming took 5 bases from V and 7 from J; bases not matched to a gene: 7. Germline V gene data show CDR1 as MNHNS and CDR2 as SASEGT.

This clone was detected only a few times. The rearrangement uses TRBV5-4 and TRBJ1-2; no clear D. The ends were cut back, 4 bases at V and 4 bases at J, with 17 bases in the middle. Germline lookup yields CDR1 SGHNT and CDR2 YYREEE (reference sequence). This CDR3 comprises 15 residues. DNA of the CDR3: TGTGCCAGCAGCGTAAACTCCCTTTCCCGCTATGGCTACACCTTC. Translation: CASSVNSLSRYGYTF.

The chain's CDR3 is CASSQDGTGPYGYTF. The CDR3 coding sequence is TGTGCCAGCAGCCAAGATGGTACAGGCCCCTATGGCTACACCTTC. This chain links TRBV14 with TRBJ1-2; tentative D call: TRBD1 (5 bases). The V end lost 0 bases, the J end lost 4 bases, and 12 bases lay between the germline ends. Germline-derived CDR1 and CDR2 are SGHDN and FVKESK. The CDR3 extends over 15 amino acids. Complete variable domain (other parts from reference TRBV14 and TRBJ1-2): EAGVTQFPSHSVIEKGQTVTLRCDPISGHDNLYWYRRVMGKEIKFLLHFVKESKQDESGMPNNRFLAERTGGTYSTLKVQPAELEDSGVYFCASSQDGTGPYGYTFGSGTRLTVV.

This chain uses TRBV7-9 with TRBJ1-1; D is perhaps TRBD1 (5 bases). The V end was cut by 5 bases, the J end by 2 bases, with 12 bases between. Germline V lookup: CDR1 SEHNR, CDR2 FQNEAQ (reference sequence). CDR3 size: 14 residues. CDR3 nucleotide sequence: TGTGCCAGCAGCCCGTCAGGGCCTAACACTGAAGCTTTCTTT. Amino acid sequence: CASSPSGPNTEAFF. Full variable domain (outside the CDR3, taken from reference TRBV7-9 and TRBJ1-1): DTGVSQNPRHKITKRGQNVTFRCDPISEHNRLYWYRQTLGQGPEFLTYFQNEAQLEKSRLLSDRFSAERPKGSFSTLEIQRTEQGDSAMYLCASSPSGPNTEAFFGQGTRLTVV.

This clone turned up a few times. The chain links TRBV28 to TRBJ1-5; 10 bases agree with TRBD1. This CDR3 region has 17 residues. The germline CDR1 and CDR2 sequences are MDHEN and SYDVKM. V was pared by 4 bases and J by 3 bases, with 9 bases of the junction left unmatched. CDR3 in DNA: TGTGCCAGCAGTTCAAAATCAGGACAGGGGGTCAATCAGCCCCAGCATTTT. Protein product: CASSSKSGQGVNQPQHF.

The rearrangement joins TRBV6-1 to TRBJ2-1, with TRBD1 identical over 7 bases. The germline gives CDR1 MNHNS, CDR2 SASEGT. Trimming at V came to 4 bases and at J to 5 bases, leaving 8 bases not matched to a gene. The CDR3 consists of 15 residues. The CDR3 region has the DNA TGTGCCAGCAGTGGACACCGGACAGGAGACAATGAGCAGTTCTTC. It encodes CASSGHRTGDNEQFF.

This chain joins TRBV27 and TRBJ1-5; D gene ambiguous. The V end lost 2 bases, the J end lost 0 bases, and 5 bases lay between the germline ends. The CDR3 totals 14 residues. CDR1 is MNHEY, CDR2 SMNVEV, per germline (reference sequence). Here the CDR3 reads CASSLQNSNQPQHF. In nucleotides, the CDR3 is TGTGCCAGCAGTTTACAGAATAGCAATCAGCCCCAGCATTTT.

The table lists this clone with a few counts. The chain is built from TRBV4-1 and TRBJ1-2, with a possible D match to TRBD1 (5 bases). Trimming stripped 4 bases from V and 3 bases from J, with 24 bases between. The CDR3 is 18 residues long. CDR1 and CDR2 from the germline V gene are MGHRA and YSYEKL. CDR3 DNA sequence: TGCGCCAGCAGCCGGCAAAAAGTACCAGGGTCCAGGGACTATGGCTACACCTTC. As protein: CASSRQKVPGSRDYGYTF.

This clone has just a few counts. The chain links TRBV7-9 to TRBJ1-1, with D tentatively TRBD1 (5 bases). Trimming stripped 5 bases from V and 7 bases from J, with 8 bases between. The CDR3 runs 11 residues. Germline lookup yields CDR1 SEHNR and CDR2 FQNEAQ (reference sequence). CDR3 residues: CASSPGNEAFF. DNA for the CDR3: TGTGCCAGCAGCCCAGGGAATGAAGCTTTCTTT. The full variable domain, in which reference TRBV7-9 and TRBJ1-1 provide the parts outside the CDR3, is DTGVSQNPRHKITKRGQNVTFRCDPISEHNRLYWYRQTLGQGPEFLTYFQNEAQLEKSRLLSDRFSAERPKGSFSTLEIQRTEQGDSAMYLCASSPGNEAFFGQGTRLTVV.

This clone turned up a few times. V is TRBV2 and J is TRBJ1-1; TRBD1 is a possible D gene (5 bases). Trimming took off 3 bases at V and 1 base at J, with 12 bases between the two ends. This CDR3 has 15 residues. CDR1 is SNHLY, CDR2 FYNNEI, per germline. CDR3 DNA sequence: TGTGCCAGCAGTGACTCGACAGAAAAGAACACTGAAGCTTTCTTT. Translating it yields CASSDSTEKNTEAFF.

J is TRBJ1-1 and V is TRBV28; D gene uncertain. The CDR3 sequence is 13 residues long. CDR1 is MDHEN and CDR2 is SYDVKM in the germline V gene. V was cut by 3 bases and J by 5 bases, with 10 bases left in between. The CDR3 DNA reads as TGTGCCAGCAGTTTTTTGGGGAGAACTGAAGCTTTCTTT. Protein product: CASSFLGRTEAFF.

This clone was recorded a few times. CDR3 region: CASRADQRVAGAETQYF. The DNA for the CDR3 is TGCGCCAGCAGAGCCGATCAGAGGGTAGCGGGAGCGGAGACCCAGTACTTC. This sequence joins TRBV4-1 and TRBJ2-5; TRBD2 matches 9 bases. With V trimmed by 6 bases and J by 5 bases, 16 bases remained unmatched. From germline, CDR1 is MGHRA and CDR2 YSYEKL. This CDR3 has 17 amino acids.

As to this clone: Its ends do not fully match the called genes, so a read error is possible. The chain is built from TRBV5-4 and TRBJ2-2; tentatively, D is TRBD1 (6 bases). This CDR3 is 15 amino acids long. Germline V gene sequence: CDR1 SGHNT, CDR2 YYREEE (reference sequence). In DNA, the CDR3 is TGTGCCAGCAGCTTGGTTGGACAGAACGCCGGGGAGCTGTTTTTT. Its translation is CASSLVGQNAGELFF.

J is TRBJ2-7 and V is TRBV2; TRBD2 aligns across 7 bases. V shed 6 bases, J shed 5 bases, and the junction held 7 bases outside the gene matches. The CDR3 length is 13 residues. Germline values: CDR1 SNHLY, CDR2 FYNNEI. Here the CDR3 reads CASRVLAVDEQYF. CDR3 nucleotides: TGTGCCAGCAGGGTCCTAGCGGTCGACGAGCAGTACTTC.

This clone was counted between two and nine times. V is TRBV19 and J is TRBJ1-5; D unclear. Germline CDR1 and CDR2: LNHDA and SQIVND (reference sequence). The CDR3 extends over 15 amino acids. V shed 7 bases and J shed 1 base, with 14 bases lying between them. The CDR3 region is CASTLSSGSNQPQHF. The CDR3 nucleotides read TGTGCCAGTACTCTCTCGTCGGGGAGCAATCAGCCCCAGCATTTT.

This clone came up a few times. The chain uses TRBV19 and TRBJ2-5; TRBD2 aligns across 8 bases. The V and J ends lost 5 bases and 0 bases, in that order; junction bases with no gene match: 5. This CDR3 region has 15 residues. Looked up from germline, CDR1 is LNHDA and CDR2 is SQIVND (reference sequence). This CDR3 reads CASSPRGVYQETQYF. The CDR3 DNA reads as TGTGCCAGTAGTCCGCGGGGGGTTTACCAAGAGACCCAGTACTTC.

V is TRBV5-6 and J is TRBJ2-2, with 7 bases fitting TRBD1. The germline V gene encodes CDR1 SGHDT and CDR2 YYEEEE. Trimming at V came to 3 bases and at J to 6 bases, leaving 14 bases not matched to a gene. There are 17 residues in the CDR3. The CDR3, as DNA: TGTGCCAGCAGCTCAATGGAGGACAGGTTCCGGGCCGGGGAGCTGTTTTTT. Its translation: CASSSMEDRFRAGELFF. Based on the CDR3 plus reference TRBV5-6 and TRBJ2-2, the full variable domain is DAGVTQSPTHLIKTRGQQVTLRCSPKSGHDTVSWYQQALGQGPQFIFQYYEEEERQRGNFPDRFSGHQFPNYSSELNVNALLLGDSALYLCASSSMEDRFRAGELFFGEGSRLTVL.

This clone was seen a few times. The chain recombines TRBV6-5 with TRBJ2-5; TRBD2 matches 7 bases. Germline loops: CDR1 MNHEY, CDR2 SVGAGI. The CDR3 contains 15 residues. J lost 2 bases, V lost 6 bases, and 9 bases had no gene match. The CDR3 reads CASSPEAGFQETQYF. The CDR3, as DNA: TGTGCCAGCAGCCCCGAAGCGGGGTTTCAAGAGACCCAGTACTTC.

V usage is TRBV30 and J usage is TRBJ2-7; the match to TRBD1 covers 8 bases. CDR3 size: 14 residues. J gave up 6 bases and V 0 bases, and 7 bases lay outside the gene matches. Germline V gene lookup returns CDR1 GTSNPN and CDR2 SVGIG (reference sequence). The CDR3 DNA reads as TGTGCCTGGAGTGTACTCCGGGACAGGTTCGAGCAGTACTTC. Translated, it gives CAWSVLRDRFEQYF.

The rearrangement uses TRBV10-3 and TRBJ2-2; 9 bases line up with TRBD1. Germline CDR1 ENHRY, CDR2 SYGVKD. V trimming: 4 bases; J trimming: 9 bases; junction bases outside the gene matches: 9. The CDR3 is made up of 15 amino acids. CDR3 nucleotides: TGTGCCATCAGTGTAACAGGGGGCGCAGGCTGGGAGCTGTTTTTT. Its protein is CAISVTGGAGWELFF.